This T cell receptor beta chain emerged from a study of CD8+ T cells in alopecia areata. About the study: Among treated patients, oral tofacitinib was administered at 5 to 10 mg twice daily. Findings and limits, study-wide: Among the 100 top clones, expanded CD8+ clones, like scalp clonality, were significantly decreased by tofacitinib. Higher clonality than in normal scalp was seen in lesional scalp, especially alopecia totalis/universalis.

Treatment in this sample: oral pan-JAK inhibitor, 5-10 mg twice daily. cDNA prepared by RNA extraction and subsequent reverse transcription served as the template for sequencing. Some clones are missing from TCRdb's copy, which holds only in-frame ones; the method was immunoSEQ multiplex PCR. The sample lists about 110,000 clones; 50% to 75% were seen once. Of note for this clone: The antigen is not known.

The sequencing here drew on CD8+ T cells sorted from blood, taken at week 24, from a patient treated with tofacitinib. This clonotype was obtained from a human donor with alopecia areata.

In DNA form, the CDR3 reads TGCGCCAGCAGCCAAGATCAGGAAAGTGAGCAGTTCTTC. Protein: CASSQDQESEQFF. The chain uses TRBV4-3 and TRBJ2-1; D is ambiguous. V lost 0 bases to trimming and J lost 9 bases, with 9 bases between them. Germline lookup yields CDR1 LGHNA and CDR2 YSLEER. This CDR3 has 13 residues.